Each of the 2 T cell receptor beta chains below was sequenced from the same sample in a study of T cells in Graves' hyperthyroidism and ophthalmopathy. Researchers took RNA transcripts and amplified the TCR beta CDR3 regions from them. In the first-round RT-PCR of the TCR CDR3, the HTBI primer set was used. TCRdb fed the multiplex PCR reads into MiXCR, producing one record per CDR3 protein. The sample lists hundreds of thousands of distinct CDR3 sequences; about 15% were seen once. Sequencing was performed on blood. The receptors come from a woman aged 50 to 65 with Graves' ophthalmopathy.

V is TRBV18 and J is TRBJ2-7; D is possibly TRBD2 (6 bases). The germline V gene has CDR1 KGHSH and CDR2 LQKENI. The CDR3 has 15 amino acids. With 1 base removed from V and 2 bases from J, the gap between germline ends came to 12 bases. CDR3 nucleotides: TGTGCCAGCTCACCACGGGCAGGGAGGACCTACGAGCAGTACTTC. Amino acids: CASSPRAGRTYEQYF.

This clonotype showed up many times. The genes are TRBV7-3 and TRBJ2-3; D might be TRBD1 (6 bases). Germline V gives CDR1 SGHTA, CDR2 FQGTGA. V gave up 1 base and J gave up 2 bases, with 13 bases separating them. The CDR3 runs 16 residues. CDR3 DNA: TGTGCCAGCAGCTTAAAGGGCAGGGGCACCACAGATACGCAGTATTTT. Translating gives CASSLKGRGTTDTQYF.